A selection of T cell receptor beta chains follows, all from one sample in a study of T cell changes during pregnancy in multiple sclerosis. Measured with immunoSEQ multiplex PCR; TCRdb has only the in-frame clones, and not every one. Of 30,000 to 40,000 clones listed, about nine tenths are singletons. Sequencing was performed on CD4+ T cells from peripheral blood mononuclear cells, taken in the first trimester of pregnancy. Source of these receptors: a female donor in good health, enrolled as a control in a pregnancy study. CDR3s include the opening cysteine and the closing phenylalanine or tryptophan. D genes are given only for firm matches. The size entry is marked missing in some rows and otherwise reads once, few, many or a size class.

J gene	clone size	D gene	V gene	CDR3 DNA	CDR3 protein
TRBJ2-7	-	-	TRBV14	TGTGCCAGCAGCCGAAGCGCAGCAAACGAGCAGTACTTC	CASSRSAANEQYF
TRBJ1-3	-	TRBD1	TRBV5-1	TGCGCCAGCAGCTTGGCAATGGACAGGCCTGGAAACACCATATATTTT	CASSLAMDRPGNTIYF
TRBJ2-5	-	TRBD1	TRBV29-1	TGCAGCGTCGCCGACAGGGGGCATGGGGAGACCCAGTACTTC	CSVADRGHGETQYF
TRBJ2-1	-	TRBD2	TRBV30	TGTGCCTGGCGGGGGGACTGGCGGGGGAACAATGAGCAGTTCTTC	CAWRGDWRGNNEQFF
TRBJ1-5	-	-	TRBV5-6	TGTGCCAGCAGCTTGGCGTTAGGGGCTGGGAGCAATCAGCCCCAGCATTTT	CASSLALGAGSNQPQHF
TRBJ1-4	-	TRBD1	TRBV28	TGTGCCAGCAGTTTAATGGGGACAGATGAAAAACTGTTTTTT	CASSLMGTDEKLFF
TRBJ1-3	once	-	TRBV9	TGTGCCAGCAGCGGGCCTGGAAACACCATATATTTT	CASSGPGNTIYF
TRBJ1-3	-	TRBD1	TRBV29-1	TGCAGCGTGGGACAGGGGCAAAACACCATATATTTT	CSVGQGQNTIYF
TRBJ2-5	-	-	TRBV6-5	TGTGCCAGCAGGCGCGGGCGACGAGAGACCCAGTACTTC	CASRRGRRETQYF
TRBJ2-7	-	-	TRBV4-3	TGCGCCAGCAGCCGCAGACAGACAGGTTCCTACGAGCAGTACTTC	CASSRRQTGSYEQYF
TRBJ1-1	once	TRBD1	TRBV27	TGTGCCAGCAGTGAGGGCAGGGGGGCGAACACTGAAGCTTTCTTT	CASSEGRGANTEAFF
TRBJ2-3	-	-	TRBV4-1	TGCGCCAGCAGCCAAGCAGGGTCGGGCCCTCGTACAGATACGCAGTATTTT	CASSQAGSGPRTDTQYF
TRBJ1-5	-	TRBD1	TRBV15	TGTGCCACCAGCTCCGGGACAGGGCTTGTTCAGCCCCAGCATTTT	CATSSGTGLVQPQHF
TRBJ1-2	-	-	TRBV4-1	TGCGCCAGCAGCCAAGCCCCCCTCGGTCCTATCTATGGCTACACCTTC	CASSQAPLGPIYGYTF
TRBJ2-3	-	-	TRBV19	TGTGCCAGTAGTATTGGGTACGGCGGGTACACAGATACGCAGTATTTT	CASSIGYGGYTDTQYF
TRBJ1-2	-	-	TRBV15	TGTGCCACCAGCAGAGATGCCAGAAACTATGGCTACACCTTC	CATSRDARNYGYTF
TRBJ1-1	-	-	TRBV28	TGTGCCAGCAGCCCTGGGGGCGGTTTGAACACTGAAGCTTTCTTT	CASSPGGGLNTEAFF
TRBJ2-3	-	-	TRBV4-2	TGTGCCAGCAGCCAACGTGGGGGGACCTCGGCAGATACGCAGTATTTT	CASSQRGGTSADTQYF
TRBJ1-2	-	-	TRBV2	TGTGCCAGCGGCGAGGGCCTAGTTGGCTACACCTTC	CASGEGLVGYTF
TRBJ2-7	-	TRBD1	TRBV29-1	TGCAGCACTCGACAGGGAGCCACCTACGAGCAGTACTTC	CSTRQGATYEQYF
TRBJ2-3	-	TRBD1	TRBV27	TGTGCCAGCAGGACAGGGCCGGATACGCAGTATTTT	CASRTGPDTQYF
TRBJ1-1	-	-	TRBV4-1	TGCGCCAGCAGCCAAGGATTTGGGGGAGGAACGAACACTGAAGCTTTCTTT	CASSQGFGGGTNTEAFF
TRBJ1-1	-	TRBD1	TRBV28	TGTGCCAGCAGTTTAGGGGACAGGGCCACTGAAGCTTTCTTT	CASSLGDRATEAFF
TRBJ2-1	once	-	TRBV5-6	TGTGCCAGCAGCTTACGGGGTGTGCCCTACAATGAGCAGTTCTTC	CASSLRGVPYNEQFF
TRBJ2-3	-	TRBD2	TRBV4-2	TGTGCCAGCAGCCACTTTCTAGCGGGGGGCACAGATACGCAGTATTTT	CASSHFLAGGTDTQYF
TRBJ2-5	-	TRBD2	TRBV6-5	TGTGCCAGCAGTTACTCTCTAGCGGCTCTCCAAGAGACCCAGTACTTC	CASSYSLAALQETQYF
TRBJ2-1	-	TRBD2	TRBV4-3	TGCGCCAGCAGCCATCGGACTAGCGGTCCTTCTGGGGAGCAGTTCTTC	CASSHRTSGPSGEQFF
TRBJ1-1	-	-	TRBV15	TGTGCCACCAGCCGGACAGTCTTCGGGGCGAACACTGAAGCTTTCTTT	CATSRTVFGANTEAFF
TRBJ2-7	-	TRBD1	TRBV6-1	TGTGCCAGCAGTGCCTTCAGGGGGCAGTCCTACGAGCAGTACTTC	CASSAFRGQSYEQYF
TRBJ2-7	-	TRBD1	TRBV11-2	TGTGCCAGCAGCTCTACCGGGACAGCTAACTACGAGCAGTACTTC	CASSSTGTANYEQYF
TRBJ2-1	-	-	TRBV5-1	TGCGCCAGCAGCTCAAATCTAGGTAATGAGCAGTTCTTC	CASSSNLGNEQFF
TRBJ2-7	-	-	TRBV6-5	TGTGCCAGCAGTTACGGGGCTAACTACGAGCAGTACTTC	CASSYGANYEQYF
TRBJ1-1	-	-	TRBV10-3	TGTGCCATCAGTGACGGGAACACTGAAGCTTTCTTT	CAISDGNTEAFF
TRBJ2-1	-	-	TRBV4-1	TGCGCCAGCAGCCAAGGGGGGGACTTCTACAATGAGCAGTTCTTC	CASSQGGDFYNEQFF
TRBJ1-1	-	TRBD1	TRBV28	TGTGCCAGCAGTTTATGGACAGGGTCCTTTTTCTTT	CASSLWTGSFFF
TRBJ1-5	-	TRBD1	TRBV28	TGTGCCAGCAGGCCTACCGGGACAGGCCAAGGGCCCCAGCATTTT	CASRPTGTGQGPQHF
TRBJ1-2	few	-	TRBV6-5	TGTGCCAGCAGTACAGGGTCGAGTGGCTACACCTTC	CASSTGSSGYTF
TRBJ2-2	-	TRBD1	TRBV27	TGTGCCAGCAGCCGCCAGGGACAGGTTGCCGGGGAGCTGTTTTTT	CASSRQGQVAGELFF
TRBJ2-1	-	TRBD2	TRBV9	TGTGCCAGCAGCGCCGGACTAGCGGGGGGGAATGAGCAGTTCTTC	CASSAGLAGGNEQFF
TRBJ1-6	-	-	TRBV18	TGTGCCAGCTCACCTGCACAGCAAAATTCACCCCTCCACTTT	CASSPAQQNSPLHF
TRBJ2-1	-	TRBD1	TRBV7-3	TGTGCCAGCAGCTTAAAATTAGACAGGGGAAATGAGCAGTTCTTC	CASSLKLDRGNEQFF
TRBJ1-2	-	-	TRBV4-2	TGTGCCAGCAGCCAAGAGGGTTTTGTGGAGCTTTATGGCTACACCTTC	CASSQEGFVELYGYTF